The 6 T cell receptor beta chains in this list originate from one sample, sequenced in a study of OX40 agonist ivuxolimab in advanced cancers. Profiling relied on immunoSEQ multiplex PCR, and the TCRdb table lists in-frame clones only, not all of them. The sample has tens of thousands of clones; roughly 80% are singletons. Sequences were derived from CD4+ or CD8+ T cells sorted from blood, sampled in a trial of the OX40 agonist ivuxolimab. Receptor source: an adult with an advanced solid tumor such as melanoma, head and neck, liver or kidney cancer.

This clone turned up a few times. The same CDR3 is also encoded by other DNA sequences in this sample. The chain combines TRBV27 with TRBJ1-5; D unclear. The CDR3 runs 13 residues. Trimming left V 2 bases short and J 0 bases short, with 2 bases between. CDR1 is MNHEY, CDR2 SMNVEV, per germline (reference sequence). The CDR3 here is CASSLGSNQPQHF. The CDR3 nucleotides are TGTGCCAGCAGTTTAGGTAGCAATCAGCCCCAGCATTTT.

This chain links TRBV27 with TRBJ2-7; D is tentatively TRBD1 or TRBD2 (5 bases each). Per germline, CDR1 MNHEY and CDR2 SMNVEV (reference sequence). The CDR3 sequence is 17 residues long. V shed 4 bases and J shed 3 bases, with 22 bases lying between them. CDR3 region: CASSSRWGSHSVYEQYF. For the CDR3, the DNA is TGTGCCAGCAGTTCCCGATGGGGGTCTCACTCCGTCTACGAGCAGTACTTC.

The V gene is TRBV5-6, the J gene TRBJ2-1, with TRBD2 matching 8 bases. This CDR3 comprises 17 residues. The V and J ends lost 0 bases and 6 bases, in that order; junction bases with no gene match: 11. Per the germline V gene, CDR1 is SGHDT and CDR2 is YYEEEE. This CDR3 is CASSLALGAGVSNEQFF. The CDR3 DNA sequence: TGTGCCAGCAGCTTGGCCCTAGGAGCGGGAGTATCCAATGAGCAGTTCTTC.

V and J are TRBV7-2 and TRBJ2-3; 10 bases align to TRBD1. There are 15 residues in the CDR3. V lost 3 bases to trimming and J lost 4 bases; unmatched junction nucleotides: 4. The germline V gene has CDR1 SGHTA and CDR2 FQGNSA. The CDR3 DNA reads as TGTGCCAGCAGCTTGGGACAGGGGTTGGCAGATACGCAGTATTTT. The encoded protein is CASSLGQGLADTQYF.

Only a few counts were recorded for this clone. The J gene is TRBJ2-2, the V gene TRBV5-6; 7 nucleotides match TRBD1. Germline CDR1 is SGHDT and CDR2 is YYEEEE. This CDR3 is 14 amino acids long. V gave up 4 bases and J gave up 3 bases; unmatched junction bases: 3. The CDR3 DNA sequence: TGTGCCAGCAGCCCTGGGACAGACACCGGGGAGCTGTTTTTT. Translation: CASSPGTDTGELFF.

J is TRBJ1-2 and V is TRBV27, with D possibly TRBD1 on 5 matching bases. The germline gives CDR1 MNHEY, CDR2 SMNVEV (reference sequence). The CDR3 totals 15 residues. Deletions cut 3 bases from V and 2 bases from J, with 13 bases between. The CDR3 spells CASSFGPDRNYGYTF. CDR3 DNA: TGTGCCAGCAGTTTTGGGCCAGACAGAAACTATGGCTACACCTTC.